A single sample is the source of the 11 T cell receptor beta chains below, sequenced in a study of shared clonotypes between healthy human individuals (dated by TCRdb to about 2020). Library preparation used the immunoSEQ multiplex PCR assay. Sourced from immuneACCESS, this table was stored by TCRdb with only in-frame sequences that have V and J called. A share of the clones is absent; for the studies checked, an unresolved V gene accounts for under half, and the remainder has no known explanation. Present in this sample are fewer than 500,000 clones, 75% to 80% of which were seen just once. Under 15% of the sample is taken by the ten largest. Sequencing was performed on PBMCs. Receptor source: a woman in her thirties or forties in good health. Some clones in this sample may be carry-over from other donors' samples.

This rearrangement joins TRBV9 to TRBJ2-3, with 7 bases that match TRBD1. The CDR3 consists of 15 residues. V lost 5 bases, J lost 0 bases, and 6 bases stayed unmatched. From germline, CDR1 is SGDLS and CDR2 YYNGEE. CDR3 nucleotide sequence: TGTGCCAGCAGTACAGGGACAGCTAGCACAGATACGCAGTATTTT. Protein sequence: CASSTGTASTDTQYF.

The V call is TRBV10-1, the J call TRBJ2-7, with D possibly being TRBD1 or TRBD2 (6 bases each). Germline-derived CDR1 and CDR2 are WNHNN and SYGVQD (reference sequence). V shed 4 bases and J shed 6 bases, with 16 bases lying between them. This CDR3 has 14 amino acids. The CDR3 DNA reads TGCGCCAGCAGTGGCGGGACCAGGGGCGCCGAGCAGTACTTC. Translated: CASSGGTRGAEQYF.

The rearrangement links TRBV7-9 to TRBJ2-1, with 14 bases lining up with TRBD2. After removal of 5 bases from V and 4 bases from J, the junction contained 13 bases not matched to a gene. The germline V gene has CDR1 SEHNR and CDR2 FQNEAQ (reference sequence). CDR3 length: 19 residues. This chain's CDR3 is CASSQGLAGEGGIYNEQFF. CDR3 nucleotide sequence: TGTGCCAGCAGCCAGGGACTAGCGGGAGAGGGGGGGATTTACAATGAGCAGTTCTTC. The full variable domain, rest sourced from reference TRBV7-9 and TRBJ2-1, is DTGVSQNPRHKITKRGQNVTFRCDPISEHNRLYWYRQTLGQGPEFLTYFQNEAQLEKSRLLSDRFSAERPKGSFSTLEIQRTEQGDSAMYLCASSQGLAGEGGIYNEQFFGPGTRLTVL.

The J gene is TRBJ2-1, the V gene TRBV4-3, with 11 nucleotides matching TRBD1. Germline V gene sequence: CDR1 LGHNA, CDR2 YSLEER. This CDR3 has 16 residues. The V gene end was trimmed by 0 bases and the J gene end by 6 bases; junction bases not matched to a gene: 4. Written as DNA, the CDR3 is TGCGCCAGCAGCCAAGATTTCGGGACAGGGGGCAATGAGCAGTTCTTC. It codes for CASSQDFGTGGNEQFF.

The chain joins TRBV4-1 to TRBJ2-3; 12 bases line up with TRBD2. CDR3 length: 16 residues. The germline CDR1 and CDR2 sequences are MGHRA and YSYEKL. V shed 2 bases, J shed 2 bases, and the junction held 2 bases outside the gene matches. In nucleotides, the CDR3 is TGCGCCAGCAGCCAACGACTAGCGGGAGCCACAGATACGCAGTATTTT. Its protein product is CASSQRLAGATDTQYF.

V is TRBV7-9 and J is TRBJ2-3; 7 nucleotides match TRBD1. Trimming removed 6 bases from V and 1 base from J; junction bases left unmatched: 7. In germline, CDR1 is SEHNR, CDR2 FQNEAQ (reference sequence). The CDR3 covers 15 residues. CDR3 residues: CASSAGGRGTDTQYF. CDR3 nucleotides: TGTGCCAGCAGTGCAGGGGGACGGGGCACAGATACGCAGTATTTT.

The rearrangement uses TRBV28 and TRBJ2-3; 9 bases agree with TRBD2. CDR1 is MDHEN, CDR2 SYDVKM, per germline. J was trimmed by 2 bases and V by 0 bases; bases with no gene match: 6. This CDR3 has 17 residues. The CDR3 loop is CASSLWASGTNTDTQYF. The CDR3 bases are TGTGCCAGCAGTTTATGGGCTAGCGGGACCAACACAGATACGCAGTATTTT.

The chain carries TRBV10-3 and TRBJ1-2; possibly TRBD1 for D (5 bases). Trimming took 2 bases from V and 6 from J, leaving 22 bases between them. Germline CDR1 is ENHRY and CDR2 is SYGVKD. The CDR3 runs 17 residues. CDR3 region: CAISETPFRQGGDGYTF. The CDR3 DNA is TGTGCCATCAGTGAGACTCCCTTCCGGCAGGGAGGCGATGGCTACACCTTC.

This clone was recorded many times. The chain links TRBV25-1 to TRBJ1-1; 7 positions agree with TRBD1. The germline CDR1 and CDR2 sequences are MGHDK and SYGVNS. The CDR3 sequence is 13 residues long. V dropped 3 bases and J dropped 5; count of bases not matched to a gene: 3. The CDR3 bases are TGTGCCAGCAGTGAGAGGGGGCGAACTGAAGCTTTCTTT. This translates into CASSERGRTEAFF.

The chain combines TRBV7-2 with TRBJ1-1, with a weak D call TRBD1 (5 bases). Trimming shortened V by 3 bases and J by 1 base, and 9 bases separated the two germline ends. Per the germline V gene, CDR1 is SGHTA and CDR2 is FQGNSA. The CDR3 consists of 14 residues. The CDR3 sequence: CASSLGDRNTEAFF. CDR3 sequence (DNA): TGTGCCAGCAGCTTGGGGGATAGGAACACTGAAGCTTTCTTT.

This clone was observed a handful of times. CDR3: CSVVPGSEYGYTF. The CDR3 nucleotides are TGCAGCGTTGTCCCAGGGTCGGAATATGGCTACACCTTC. The chain recombines TRBV29-1 with TRBJ1-2, with D possibly being TRBD1 (5 bases). Germline V gives CDR1 SQVTM, CDR2 ANQGSEA. This CDR3 is 13 amino acids long. V was pared by 4 bases and J by 5 bases, with 14 bases between.